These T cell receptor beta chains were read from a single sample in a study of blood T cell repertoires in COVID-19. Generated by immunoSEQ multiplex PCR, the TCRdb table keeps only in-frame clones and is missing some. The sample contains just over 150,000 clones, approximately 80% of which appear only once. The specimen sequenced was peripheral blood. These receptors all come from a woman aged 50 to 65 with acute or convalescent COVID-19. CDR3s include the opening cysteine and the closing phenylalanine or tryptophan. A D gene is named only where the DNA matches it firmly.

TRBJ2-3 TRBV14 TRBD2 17 CASSHLAAGVAADTQYF
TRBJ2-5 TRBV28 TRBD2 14 CASSLGGGQETQYF
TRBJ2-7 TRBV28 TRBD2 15 CASSLAGGVVYEQYF
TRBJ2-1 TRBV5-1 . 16 CASSPRAGSSYNEQFF
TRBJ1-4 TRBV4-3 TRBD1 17 CASSQEQLAGGYEKLFF
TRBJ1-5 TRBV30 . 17 CAWSPGSNSHSNQPQHF
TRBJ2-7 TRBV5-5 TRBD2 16 CASSLTSGRSANEQYF
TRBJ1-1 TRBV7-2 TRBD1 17 CASSFRGQGATNLKAFF
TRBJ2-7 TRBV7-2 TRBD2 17 CASSLEVASGEPYEQYF
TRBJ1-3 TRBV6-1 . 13 CASSESWTGTIYF
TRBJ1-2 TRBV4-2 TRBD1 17 CASSQAPPGQGNDGYTF
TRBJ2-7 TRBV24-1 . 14 CATSVPGESHEQYF
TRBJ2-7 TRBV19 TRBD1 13 CASRDRGVYEQYF
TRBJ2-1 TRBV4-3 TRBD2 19 CASSRLLAGGSYSYNEQFF
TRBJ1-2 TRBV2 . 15 CASRGGSLLSYGYTF
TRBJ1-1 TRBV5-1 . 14 CASSPGGVNTEAFF
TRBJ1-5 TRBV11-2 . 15 CASSLSTGGYQPQHF
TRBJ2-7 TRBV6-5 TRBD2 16 CASSYSGLAGAQEQYF
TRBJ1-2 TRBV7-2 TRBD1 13 CASVGQGARGYTF
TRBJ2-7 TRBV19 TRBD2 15 CASSIVSGRFYEQYF
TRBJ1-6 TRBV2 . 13 CASSVGGNSPLHF
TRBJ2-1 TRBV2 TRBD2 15 CASSRQLATYNEQFF
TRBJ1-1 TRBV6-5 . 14 CASSYSQQNTEAFF